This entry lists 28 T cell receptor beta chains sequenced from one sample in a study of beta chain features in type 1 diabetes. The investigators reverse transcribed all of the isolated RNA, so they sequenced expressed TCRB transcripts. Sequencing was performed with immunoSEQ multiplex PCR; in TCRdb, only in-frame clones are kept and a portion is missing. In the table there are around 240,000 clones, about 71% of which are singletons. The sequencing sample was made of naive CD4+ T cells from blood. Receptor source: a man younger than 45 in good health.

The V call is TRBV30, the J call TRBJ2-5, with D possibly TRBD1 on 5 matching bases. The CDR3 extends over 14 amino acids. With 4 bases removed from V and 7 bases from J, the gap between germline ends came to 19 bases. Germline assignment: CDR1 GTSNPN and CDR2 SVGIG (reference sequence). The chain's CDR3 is CAWTPPPRGMTQYF. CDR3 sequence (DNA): TGTGCCTGGACCCCTCCCCCTAGGGGAATGACCCAGTACTTC. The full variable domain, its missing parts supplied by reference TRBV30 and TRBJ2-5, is SQTIHQWPATLVQPVGSPLSLECTVEGTSNPNLYWYRQAAGRGLQLLFYSVGIGQISSEVPQNLSASRPQDRQFILSSKKLLLSDSGFYLCAWTPPPRGMTQYFGPGTRLLVL.

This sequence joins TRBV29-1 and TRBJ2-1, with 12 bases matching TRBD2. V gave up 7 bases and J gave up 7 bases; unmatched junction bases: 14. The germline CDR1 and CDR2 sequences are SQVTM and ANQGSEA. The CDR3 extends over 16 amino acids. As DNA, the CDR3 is TGCAGCGCCCTTTCGCCGGGAACTAGCGGGAGGAATGAGCAGTTCTTC. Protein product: CSALSPGTSGRNEQFF.

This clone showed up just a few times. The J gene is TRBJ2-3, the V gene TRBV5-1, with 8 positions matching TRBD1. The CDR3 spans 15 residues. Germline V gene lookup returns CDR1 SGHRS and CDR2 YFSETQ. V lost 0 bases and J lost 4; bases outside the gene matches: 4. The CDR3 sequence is CASSLDRGSADTQYF. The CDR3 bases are TGCGCCAGCAGCTTGGACAGGGGGAGCGCAGATACGCAGTATTTT.

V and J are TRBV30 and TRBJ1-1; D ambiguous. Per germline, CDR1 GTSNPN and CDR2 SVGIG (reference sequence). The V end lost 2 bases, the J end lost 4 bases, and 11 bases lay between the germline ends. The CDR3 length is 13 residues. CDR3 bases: TGTGCCTGGAGTCCCGCATTCACCACTGAAGCTTTCTTT. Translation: CAWSPAFTTEAFF.

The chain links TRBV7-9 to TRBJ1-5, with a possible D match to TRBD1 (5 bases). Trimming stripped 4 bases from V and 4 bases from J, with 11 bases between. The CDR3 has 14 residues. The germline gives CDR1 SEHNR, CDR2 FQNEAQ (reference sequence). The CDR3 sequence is CASSWDGTNQPQHF. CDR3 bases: TGTGCCAGCAGCTGGGACGGTACGAATCAGCCCCAGCATTTT. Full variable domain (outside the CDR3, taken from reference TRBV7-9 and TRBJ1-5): DTGVSQNPRHKITKRGQNVTFRCDPISEHNRLYWYRQTLGQGPEFLTYFQNEAQLEKSRLLSDRFSAERPKGSFSTLEIQRTEQGDSAMYLCASSWDGTNQPQHFGDGTRLSIL.

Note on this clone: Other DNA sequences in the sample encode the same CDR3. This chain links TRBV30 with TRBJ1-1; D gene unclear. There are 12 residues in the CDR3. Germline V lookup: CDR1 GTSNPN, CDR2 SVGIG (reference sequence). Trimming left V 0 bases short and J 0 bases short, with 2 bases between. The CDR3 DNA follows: TGTGCCTGGAGTGTGATGAACACTGAAGCTTTCTTT. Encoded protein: CAWSVMNTEAFF. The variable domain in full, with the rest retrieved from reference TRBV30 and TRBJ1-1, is SQTIHQWPATLVQPVGSPLSLECTVEGTSNPNLYWYRQAAGRGLQLLFYSVGIGQISSEVPQNLSASRPQDRQFILSSKKLLLSDSGFYLCAWSVMNTEAFFGQGTRLTVV.

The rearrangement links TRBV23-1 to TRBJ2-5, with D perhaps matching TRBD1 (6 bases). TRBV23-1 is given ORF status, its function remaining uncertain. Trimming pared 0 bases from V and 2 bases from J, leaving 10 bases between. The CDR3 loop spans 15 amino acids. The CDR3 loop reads CASSQSPRGQETQYF. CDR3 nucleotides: TGCGCCAGCAGTCAATCGCCCAGGGGTCAAGAGACCCAGTACTTC.

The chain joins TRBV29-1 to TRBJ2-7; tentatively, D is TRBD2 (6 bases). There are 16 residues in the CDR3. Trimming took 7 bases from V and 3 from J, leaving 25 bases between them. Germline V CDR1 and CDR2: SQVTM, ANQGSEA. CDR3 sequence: CSAALGGGTGLYEQYF. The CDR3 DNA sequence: TGCAGCGCCGCCCTAGGAGGTGGGACGGGACTCTACGAGCAGTACTTC.

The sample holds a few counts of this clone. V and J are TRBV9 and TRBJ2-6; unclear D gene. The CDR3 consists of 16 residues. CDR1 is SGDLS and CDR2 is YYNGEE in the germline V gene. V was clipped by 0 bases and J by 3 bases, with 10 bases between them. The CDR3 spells CASSVGQLYGANVLTF. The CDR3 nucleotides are TGTGCCAGCAGCGTAGGTCAACTATATGGGGCCAACGTCCTGACTTTC.

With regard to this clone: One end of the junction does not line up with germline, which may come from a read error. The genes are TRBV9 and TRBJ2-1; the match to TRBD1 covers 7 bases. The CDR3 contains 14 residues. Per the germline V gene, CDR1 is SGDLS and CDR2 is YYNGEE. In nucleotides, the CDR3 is TGTGCCAGCAGCGCGGACAGGTTTTACAATGAGCGGTTCTTC. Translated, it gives CASSADRFYNERFF.

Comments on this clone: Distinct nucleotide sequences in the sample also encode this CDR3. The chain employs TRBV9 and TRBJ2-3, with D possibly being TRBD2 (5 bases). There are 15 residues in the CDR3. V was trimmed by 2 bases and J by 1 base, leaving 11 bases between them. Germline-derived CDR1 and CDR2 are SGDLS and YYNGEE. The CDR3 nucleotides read TGTGCCAGCAGCGTCCGAGCCGGGGGCACAGATACGCAGTATTTT. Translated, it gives CASSVRAGGTDTQYF.

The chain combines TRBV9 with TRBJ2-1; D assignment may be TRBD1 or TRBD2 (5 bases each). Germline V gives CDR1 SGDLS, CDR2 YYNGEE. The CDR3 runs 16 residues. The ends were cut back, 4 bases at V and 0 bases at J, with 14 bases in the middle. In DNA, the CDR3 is TGTGCCAGCAGCCCCCTTTGGGGGAGCTCCTACAATGAGCAGTTCTTC. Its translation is CASSPLWGSSYNEQFF. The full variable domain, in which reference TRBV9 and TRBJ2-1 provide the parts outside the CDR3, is DSGVTQTPKHLITATGQRVTLRCSPRSGDLSVYWYQQSLDQGLQFLIQYYNGEERAKGNILERFSAQQFPDLHSELNLSSLELGDSALYFCASSPLWGSSYNEQFFGPGTRLTVL.

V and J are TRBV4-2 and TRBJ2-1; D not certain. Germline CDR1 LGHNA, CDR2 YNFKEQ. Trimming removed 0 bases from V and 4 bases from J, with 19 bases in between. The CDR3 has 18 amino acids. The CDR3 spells CASSQDSKWAVAYNEQFF. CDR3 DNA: TGTGCCAGCAGCCAAGATTCAAAATGGGCGGTGGCTTACAATGAGCAGTTCTTC.

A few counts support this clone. CDR3 region: CASSAYSGSPLHF. For the CDR3, the DNA is TGTGCCAGCAGCGCATACAGCGGTTCACCCCTCCACTTT. The V and J genes are TRBV9 and TRBJ1-6, with no clear D. The V end was cut by 3 bases, the J end by 9 bases, with 10 bases between. The CDR3 has 13 residues. The germline CDR1 and CDR2 sequences are SGDLS and YYNGEE.

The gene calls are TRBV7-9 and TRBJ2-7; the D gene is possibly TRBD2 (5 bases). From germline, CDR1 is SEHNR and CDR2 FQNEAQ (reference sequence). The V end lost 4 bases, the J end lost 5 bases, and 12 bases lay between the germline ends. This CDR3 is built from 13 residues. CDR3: CASSYTRLDEQYF. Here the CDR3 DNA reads TGTGCCAGCAGCTATACTAGGTTAGACGAGCAGTACTTC.

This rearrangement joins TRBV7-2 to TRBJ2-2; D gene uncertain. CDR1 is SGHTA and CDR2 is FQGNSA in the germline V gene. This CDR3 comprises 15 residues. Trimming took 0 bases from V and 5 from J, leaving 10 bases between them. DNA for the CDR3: TGTGCCAGCAGCTTAGCGGCAGATAGGACCGGGGAGCTGTTTTTT. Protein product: CASSLAADRTGELFF.

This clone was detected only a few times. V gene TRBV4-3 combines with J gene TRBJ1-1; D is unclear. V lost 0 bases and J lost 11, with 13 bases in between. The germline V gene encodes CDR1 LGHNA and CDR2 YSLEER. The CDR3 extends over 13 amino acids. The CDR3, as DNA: TGCGCCAGCAGCCAAGATGGTACTACGCGGGCTTTCTTT. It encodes CASSQDGTTRAFF.

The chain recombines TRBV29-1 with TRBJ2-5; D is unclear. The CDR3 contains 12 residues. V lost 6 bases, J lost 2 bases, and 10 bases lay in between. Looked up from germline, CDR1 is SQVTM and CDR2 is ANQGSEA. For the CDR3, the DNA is TGCAGCGTCCTCTCGGATCAAGAGACCCAGTACTTC. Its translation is CSVLSDQETQYF. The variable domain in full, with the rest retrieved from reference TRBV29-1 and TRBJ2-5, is SAVISQKPSRDICQRGTSLTIQCQVDSQVTMMFWYRQQPGQSLTLIATANQGSEATYESGFVIDKFPISRPNLTFSTLTVSNMSPEDSSIYLCSVLSDQETQYFGPGTRLLVL.

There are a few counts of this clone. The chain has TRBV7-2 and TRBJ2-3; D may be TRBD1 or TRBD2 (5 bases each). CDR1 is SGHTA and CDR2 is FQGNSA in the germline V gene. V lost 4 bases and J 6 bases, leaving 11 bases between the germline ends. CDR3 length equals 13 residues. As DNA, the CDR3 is TGTGCCAGCAGCTCCACGGGACGGGATACGCAGTATTTT. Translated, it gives CASSSTGRDTQYF.

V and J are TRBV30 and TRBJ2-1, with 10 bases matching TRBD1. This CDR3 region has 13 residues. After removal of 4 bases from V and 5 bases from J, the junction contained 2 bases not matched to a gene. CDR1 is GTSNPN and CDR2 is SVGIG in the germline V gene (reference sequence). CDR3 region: CAWTGQGDNEQFF. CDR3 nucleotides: TGTGCCTGGACAGGACAGGGGGACAATGAGCAGTTCTTC.

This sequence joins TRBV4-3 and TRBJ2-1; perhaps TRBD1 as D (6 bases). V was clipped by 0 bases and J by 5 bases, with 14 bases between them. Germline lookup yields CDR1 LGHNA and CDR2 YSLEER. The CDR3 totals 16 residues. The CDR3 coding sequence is TGCGCCAGCAGCCAAGAAGCACAAGGACAGCACAATGAGCAGTTCTTC. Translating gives CASSQEAQGQHNEQFF.

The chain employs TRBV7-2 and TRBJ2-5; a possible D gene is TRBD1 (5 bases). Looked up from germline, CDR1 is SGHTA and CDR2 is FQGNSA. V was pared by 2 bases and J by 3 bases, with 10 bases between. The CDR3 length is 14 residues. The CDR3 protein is CASSLRGFKETQYF. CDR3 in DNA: TGTGCCAGCAGCTTAAGGGGCTTCAAAGAGACCCAGTACTTC.

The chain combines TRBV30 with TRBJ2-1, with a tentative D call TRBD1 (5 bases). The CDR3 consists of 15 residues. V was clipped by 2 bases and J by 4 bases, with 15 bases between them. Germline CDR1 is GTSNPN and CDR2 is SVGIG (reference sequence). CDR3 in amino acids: CAWSRGPGLYNEQFF. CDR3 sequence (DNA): TGTGCCTGGAGTAGGGGTCCAGGATTATACAATGAGCAGTTCTTC.

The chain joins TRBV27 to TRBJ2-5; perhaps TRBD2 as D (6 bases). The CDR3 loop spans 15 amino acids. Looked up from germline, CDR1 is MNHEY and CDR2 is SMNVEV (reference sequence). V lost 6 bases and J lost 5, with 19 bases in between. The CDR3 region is CASRLIPRGGETQYF. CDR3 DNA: TGTGCCAGCAGACTTATCCCCCGCGGAGGGGAGACCCAGTACTTC.

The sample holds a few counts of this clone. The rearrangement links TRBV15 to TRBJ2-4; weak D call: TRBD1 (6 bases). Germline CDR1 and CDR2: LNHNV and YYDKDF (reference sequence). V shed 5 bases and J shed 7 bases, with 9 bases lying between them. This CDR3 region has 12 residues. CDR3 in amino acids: CATSVGQNIQYF. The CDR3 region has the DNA TGTGCCACCAGCGTAGGACAGAACATTCAGTACTTC.

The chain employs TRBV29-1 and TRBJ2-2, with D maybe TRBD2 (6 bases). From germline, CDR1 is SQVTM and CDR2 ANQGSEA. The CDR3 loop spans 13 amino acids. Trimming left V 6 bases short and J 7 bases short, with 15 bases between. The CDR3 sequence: CSVTGLWGGELFF. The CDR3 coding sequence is TGCAGCGTGACTGGACTATGGGGCGGGGAGCTGTTTTTT.

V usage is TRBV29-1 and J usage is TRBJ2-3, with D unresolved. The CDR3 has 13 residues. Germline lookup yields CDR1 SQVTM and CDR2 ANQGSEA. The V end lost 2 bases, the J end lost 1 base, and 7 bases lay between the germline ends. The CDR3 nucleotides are TGCAGCGTTGAATGGCTCCGCACAGATACGCAGTATTTT. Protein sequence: CSVEWLRTDTQYF.

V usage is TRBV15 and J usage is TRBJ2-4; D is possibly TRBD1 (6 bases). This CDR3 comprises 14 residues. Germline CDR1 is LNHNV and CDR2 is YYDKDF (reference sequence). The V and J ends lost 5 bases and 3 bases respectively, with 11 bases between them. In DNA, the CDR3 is TGTGCCACCAGCTTAGGGGGTGACAAAAACATTCAGTACTTC. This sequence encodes CATSLGGDKNIQYF.